This T cell receptor beta chain was sequenced in a study of regulatory T cells in long-lasting Graves disease. According to the study, TCR beta libraries were built with iRepertoire HTBI primers and CDR3-region Arm-PCR. TCRdb reprocessed the multiplex PCR reads via MiXCR and lists one record per CDR3 protein. The data show approximately 400,000 distinct CDR3 sequences, roughly 10% seen once. Time point described: newly diagnosed GD, antithyroid drugs for less than 3 months. Following extraction of RNA from PBMCs, that RNA was used to make the TCR library. The CDR3 has 15 residues. The germline V and J ends were trimmed by 5 bases and 5 bases, with 22 bases remaining between them. Germline CDR1 is DFQATT and CDR2 is SNEGSKA (reference sequence). These data also featured in a second study, about T cells in Graves' hyperthyroidism and ophthalmopathy. As that study records: The diagnoses drew upon clinical symptoms, serum thyroxine and TRAb, thyroid ultrasound and orbital computed tomography.

The TCR originated in a young woman with Graves disease. The chain recombines TRBV20-1 with TRBJ2-7, with D maybe TRBD2 (6 bases). Sequencing used peripheral blood mononuclear cells (PBMCs), obtained at new diagnosis, from a patient treated with antithyroid drugs. The CDR3 spells CSARRGDGTGHEQYF. The CDR3, as DNA: TGCAGTGCTCGGCGGGGTGACGGGACCGGCCACGAGCAGTACTTC.